One T cell receptor (beta chain) is described in this entry. The data were obtained in a study of control samples from healthy donors and cancer patients. Germline V CDR1 and CDR2: SGDLS, YYNGEE. The V segment lost 6 bases and the J segment 5 bases; nucleotides outside the gene matches: 17. The CDR3 extends over 18 amino acids. Measured with immunoSEQ multiplex PCR; TCRdb has only the in-frame clones, and not every one. In the table there are 130,000 or so clones, roughly 94% of which are singletons. The chain employs TRBV9 and TRBJ2-5; 12 bases are shared with TRBD2. The sequencing input was PBMCs. This TCR came from a man aged 55 to 70 with colorectal cancer. This CDR3 reads CASTQLYILAGGRETQYF. The CDR3, as DNA: TGTGCCAGCACCCAACTATACATTCTAGCGGGGGGGCGCGAGACCCAGTACTTC. Full variable domain (remainder filled in from reference TRBV9 and TRBJ2-5): DSGVTQTPKHLITATGQRVTLRCSPRSGDLSVYWYQQSLDQGLQFLIQYYNGEERAKGNILERFSAQQFPDLHSELNLSSLELGDSALYFCASTQLYILAGGRETQYFGPGTRLLVL.